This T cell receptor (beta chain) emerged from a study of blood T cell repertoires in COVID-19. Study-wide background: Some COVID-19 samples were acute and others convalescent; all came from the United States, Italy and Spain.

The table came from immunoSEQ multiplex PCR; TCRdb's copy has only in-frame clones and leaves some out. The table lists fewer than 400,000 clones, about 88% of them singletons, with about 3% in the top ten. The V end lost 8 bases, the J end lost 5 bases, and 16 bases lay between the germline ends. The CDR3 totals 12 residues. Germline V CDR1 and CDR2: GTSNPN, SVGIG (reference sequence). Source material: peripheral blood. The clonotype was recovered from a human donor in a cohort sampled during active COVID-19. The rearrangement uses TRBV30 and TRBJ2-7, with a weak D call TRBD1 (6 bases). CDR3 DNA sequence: TGTGCCACCGGGACACCGTCCGACGAGCAGTACTTC. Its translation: CATGTPSDEQYF.